This T cell receptor (beta chain) was recovered during a study of cytomegalovirus exposure and HLA in healthy donors. Study results and limitations: A later analysis associated about 18,000 TCR beta sequences with HLA alleles at a 0.05 false discovery rate. In a later analysis, V- and J-gene trimming of beta chains associated with a DCLRE1C missense variant, replicated independently. A cluster of highly shared sequence variants was likely a sequencing artifact.

The PCR used 60 Vbeta and 13 Jbeta primers. Assay: immunoSEQ multiplex PCR; the TCRdb copy retains only in-frame clones and omits some. Counted here are 110,000 or so clones, around three quarters occurring once; the ten biggest clones make up about 6%. The CDR3 has 15 amino acids. Germline assignment: CDR1 MNHEY and CDR2 SVGAGI. V lost 6 bases to trimming and J lost 0 bases, with 12 bases between them. This clone is medium-sized within its sample. Its antigen is still unknown. Sequencing was carried out using PBMCs. The chain combines TRBV6-5 with TRBJ1-5; D is ambiguous. The TCR comes from a man in his late teens or twenties in good health and CMV-seropositive. This chain's CDR3 is CASSPHINSNQPQHF. DNA for the CDR3: TGTGCCAGCAGCCCTCACATAAATAGCAATCAGCCCCAGCATTTT.